The clone carrying this T cell receptor beta chain was detected only a few times. The data belong to a study of T-cell memory formation after mild COVID-19. The germline gives CDR1 SEHNR, CDR2 FQNEAQ (reference sequence). V shed 4 bases and J shed 8 bases, with 11 bases lying between them. This CDR3 is 12 amino acids long. TCRdb independently ran MiXCR on the 5' RACE reads; one entry per CDR3 protein. This repertoire shows about 130,000 distinct CDR3 sequences, around 15% found once; its top ten account for 4% to 6%. The clonotype originates from a man aged 18 to 30 who had mild COVID-19 (a few samples of this study predate the infection). Cell type and time point are not known. The material sequenced was PBMCs or a T cell subset sorted from them (not recorded which). The V and J genes are TRBV7-9 and TRBJ1-1; D call uncertain. The CDR3 loop is CASSYGREEAFF. The CDR3 nucleotides are TGTGCCAGCAGCTACGGACGAGAGGAAGCTTTCTTT.